Described below is a single TCR beta chain sequence and its context. Antigen unknown. These data are taken from a study of cytomegalovirus exposure and HLA in healthy donors. PCR amplification relied on 60 Vbeta primers (plus 13 Jbeta primers). Assay: immunoSEQ multiplex PCR; the TCRdb copy retains only in-frame clones and omits some. Counted here are around 200,000 clones, less than 85% occurring once; the ten biggest clones make up 0.65%. General study points: Accurate prediction of most subjects' HLA-A and HLA-B alleles from TCR beta sequences was reported.

The CDR3 has 16 amino acids. The germline CDR1 and CDR2 sequences are LNHDA and SQIVND (reference sequence). With V trimmed by 7 bases and J by 2 bases, 13 bases remained unmatched. The TCR originated in a boy younger than 18 in good health and CMV-seronegative. The rearrangement joins TRBV19 to TRBJ1-1; TRBD1 matches 7 bases. Input material: PBMCs. The CDR3 region has the DNA TGTGCCAGTAACACGTTTCCAAGGACAGGTAACACTGAAGCTTTCTTT. Translating it yields CASNTFPRTGNTEAFF.